The 19 T cell receptor beta chains below all came from one sample that was sequenced in a study of early T cells in non-severe SARS-CoV-2 infection. TCRdb re-derived calls from the 5' RACE reads in MiXCR, one entry per CDR3 protein. The data contain about 83,000 distinct CDR3 sequences, 10% of them singletons. The source was whole blood, collected at baseline. These receptors all stem from an adult who was a healthcare worker with PCR-confirmed SARS-CoV-2 infection or an uninfected control (not recorded which).

This clonotype has just a few counts. The gene calls are TRBV3-1 and TRBJ2-1; 7 bases align to TRBD2. CDR1 LGHDT and CDR2 YNNKEL come from the germline V gene (reference sequence). The CDR3 runs to 17 residues. V was pared by 0 bases and J by 5 bases, with 10 bases of the junction left unmatched. CDR3 bases: TGTGCCAGCAGCCAAGATCTTGGCGGGAGAGCCAACAATGAGCAGTTCTTC. Translating gives CASSQDLGGRANNEQFF.

This clonotype was seen a handful of times. V is TRBV25-1 and J is TRBJ2-7; 12 bases match TRBD1. Per germline, CDR1 MGHDK and CDR2 SYGVNS. The junction had 4 bases not matched to a gene; V was cut back by 6 bases and J by 4 bases. CDR3 length: 14 residues. CDR3 coding DNA: TGTGCCAGCAGAGCGGGACAGGGGGCATACGAGCAGTACTTC. This codes for CASRAGQGAYEQYF.

This clonotype was detected ten times or more. The chain carries TRBV6-1 and TRBJ1-4, with D possibly being TRBD1 (5 bases). The CDR3 consists of 15 residues. V gave up 7 bases and J gave up 3 bases, with 15 bases separating them. In germline, CDR1 is MNHNS, CDR2 SASEGT. CDR3 residues: CASTQGGVPNEKLFF. CDR3 nucleotide sequence: TGTGCCAGCACCCAGGGCGGGGTTCCTAATGAAAAACTGTTTTTT.

This clonotype showed up many times. The chain recombines TRBV30 with TRBJ2-1; TRBD2 aligns across 14 bases. V was pared by 2 bases and J by 8 bases, with 2 bases of the junction left unmatched. Germline V gene lookup returns CDR1 GTSNPN and CDR2 SVGIG (reference sequence). The CDR3 has 14 residues. CDR3 protein: CAWSRGLAGDEQFF. DNA of the CDR3: TGTGCCTGGAGTAGGGGACTAGCGGGAGATGAGCAGTTCTTC.

This clonotype was picked up a small number of times. The chain is built from TRBV5-1 and TRBJ2-2; maybe TRBD2 (5 bases). The CDR3 sequence is 14 residues long. Trimming took off 9 bases at V and 2 bases at J, with 14 bases between the two ends. CDR1 and CDR2 (germline): SGHRS, YFSETQ. DNA of the CDR3: TGCGCCACCACCCCGGAGGCCAACACCGGGGAGCTGTTTTTT. It yields the protein CATTPEANTGELFF. The full variable domain, rest sourced from reference TRBV5-1 and TRBJ2-2, is KAGVTQTPRYLIKTRGQQVTLSCSPISGHRSVSWYQQTPGQGLQFLFEYFSETQRNKGNFPGRFSGRQFSNSRSEMNVSTLELGDSALYLCATTPEANTGELFFGEGSRLTVL.

This rearrangement joins TRBV7-9 to TRBJ2-7, with D tentatively TRBD1 or TRBD2 (5 bases each). Trimming stripped 0 bases from V and 5 bases from J, with 14 bases between. The germline V gene encodes CDR1 SEHNR and CDR2 FQNEAQ (reference sequence). The CDR3 has 15 residues. The CDR3 nucleotides read TGTGCCAGCAGCTTAGCCGCGACCGGGACCCACGAGCAGTACTTC. Amino acids: CASSLAATGTHEQYF.

This clonotype has a handful of counts. The V call is TRBV3-1, the J call TRBJ1-2; 8 nucleotides agree with TRBD1. The CDR3 covers 15 residues. Trimming cost V 4 bases and J 4 bases; bases outside gene matches: 8. The germline CDR1 and CDR2 sequences are LGHDT and YNNKEL (reference sequence). CDR3 sequence (DNA): TGTGCCAGCAGCCCCCTTGGGACAGGCGGCTATGGCTACACCTTC. Translated: CASSPLGTGGYGYTF.

In its sample, this clonotype was seen a few times. This chain connects TRBV21-1 to TRBJ2-7. TRBV21-1 is reported as a pseudogene. This CDR3 contains 14 residues. The DNA for the CDR3 is TGTGCCAGCAGCGAAAAGCGCGAAACCTACGAGCAGTACTTC. This translates into CASSEKRETYEQYF.

The genes are TRBV7-2 and TRBJ1-4, with unresolved D. This CDR3 is 13 amino acids long. The V end was cut by 4 bases, the J end by 6 bases, with 9 bases between. Germline V gene data show CDR1 as SGHTA and CDR2 as FQGNSA. CDR3 nucleotides: TGTGCCAGCAGCTGGAGGGCAGATGAAAAACTGTTTTTT. Protein: CASSWRADEKLFF. Full variable domain (remainder filled in from reference TRBV7-2 and TRBJ1-4): GAGVSQSPSNKVTEKGKDVELRCDPISGHTALYWYRQSLGQGLEFLIYFQGNSAPDKSGLPSDRFSAERTGGSVSTLTIQRTQQEDSAVYLCASSWRADEKLFFGSGTQLSVL.

V gene TRBV19 combines with J gene TRBJ2-1; 10 bases agree with TRBD1. This CDR3 has 16 amino acids. The trim removed 5 bases at V and 2 bases at J, leaving 6 bases unmatched. The germline gives CDR1 LNHDA, CDR2 SQIVND (reference sequence). This chain's CDR3 is CASSGSGTGAYNEQFF. In DNA, the CDR3 is TGTGCCAGTAGTGGGTCCGGGACAGGGGCCTACAATGAGCAGTTCTTC.

This clonotype was detected many times. V gene TRBV20-1 combines with J gene TRBJ2-1, with a tentative D call TRBD2 (5 bases). Germline V gene lookup returns CDR1 DFQATT and CDR2 SNEGSKA (reference sequence). Trimming stripped 5 bases from V and 3 bases from J, with 17 bases between. This CDR3 contains 15 residues. The CDR3 reads CSALSRLADYNEQFF. The CDR3 DNA is TGCAGTGCTCTGAGTAGGCTAGCAGACTACAATGAGCAGTTCTTC.

This clonotype was counted at least ten times. This rearrangement joins TRBV28 to TRBJ1-1; a weak D match, TRBD1 (5 bases). This CDR3 is 14 amino acids long. V was cut by 2 bases and J by 2 bases, with 9 bases left in between. Looked up from germline, CDR1 is MDHEN and CDR2 is SYDVKM. The DNA for the CDR3 is TGTGCCAGCAGTTTACGGGGCAGAAACACTGAAGCTTTCTTT. It specifies CASSLRGRNTEAFF.

There are many counts of this clonotype. This rearrangement joins TRBV20-1 to TRBJ2-7, with 14 bases lining up with TRBD2. The CDR3 has 17 amino acids. V shed 0 bases and J 7 bases; nucleotides not matched to a gene: 11. Germline values: CDR1 DFQATT, CDR2 SNEGSKA (reference sequence). CDR3 nucleotides: TGCAGTGCTAGAGATCGGGGACTAGCGGGAGCGACGAGGGAGCAGTACTTC. Its protein product is CSARDRGLAGATREQYF.

This clonotype has a handful of counts. The chain couples TRBV7-2 to TRBJ2-5; 8 bases agree with TRBD1. Germline lookup yields CDR1 SGHTA and CDR2 FQGNSA. V lost 9 bases to trimming and J lost 5 bases; unmatched junction nucleotides: 11. There are 14 residues in the CDR3. CDR3 sequence reads: CASTPGGTSETQYF. For the CDR3, the DNA is TGTGCCAGTACCCCAGGGGGCACAAGCGAGACCCAGTACTTC.

The V gene is TRBV30, the J gene TRBJ1-2, with TRBD1 matching 11 bases. V shed 5 bases, J shed 7 bases, and the junction held 3 bases outside the gene matches. The CDR3 is made up of 12 amino acids. The V gene's germline CDR1 is GTSNPN and CDR2 SVGIG (reference sequence). The CDR3, as DNA: TGTGCCTGGGGACAGGGGGCGAGTGGCTACACCTTC. This codes for CAWGQGASGYTF.

The rearrangement links TRBV20-1 to TRBJ2-1; 8 bases match TRBD2. Germline assignment: CDR1 DFQATT and CDR2 SNEGSKA (reference sequence). The CDR3 loop spans 14 amino acids. Trimming took 4 bases from V and 5 from J; bases not matched to a gene: 7. CDR3 protein: CSATAMGLDNEQFF. CDR3 nucleotides: TGCAGTGCTACAGCGATGGGACTAGACAATGAGCAGTTCTTC.

The table lists this clonotype with many counts. The CDR3, as DNA: TGTGCCAGCAGCCCACAATCCGTCTCCTACGAGCAGTACTTC. It translates to CASSPQSVSYEQYF. The chain employs TRBV3-1 and TRBJ2-7; D call uncertain. The CDR3 consists of 14 residues. V was trimmed by 4 bases and J by 0 bases, leaving 10 bases between them. CDR1 is LGHDT and CDR2 is YNNKEL in the germline V gene (reference sequence).

This clonotype was picked up many times. This sequence joins TRBV30 and TRBJ2-7; 7 nucleotides line up with TRBD1. The CDR3 consists of 13 residues. V was clipped by 3 bases and J by 13 bases; unmatched bases: 15. Germline values: CDR1 GTSNPN, CDR2 SVGIG (reference sequence). The chain's CDR3 is CAWRPEWDSRDYF. Here the CDR3 DNA reads TGTGCCTGGAGGCCGGAATGGGACAGTAGAGACTACTTC.

This clonotype came up a few times. The genes are TRBV18 and TRBJ2-7; D ambiguous. This CDR3 is built from 13 residues. Germline CDR1 KGHSH, CDR2 LQKENI. V shed 3 bases and J shed 1 base, with 7 bases lying between them. The CDR3 bases are TGTGCCAGCTCACCGTCACCGTCCTACGAGCAGTACTTC. This translates into CASSPSPSYEQYF.